These 24 T cell receptor beta chains originate from one sample sequenced in a study of CD8+CD57+ T cells in acquired aplastic anemia. The study profiled TCR beta VDJ and CDR3 using genomic DNA as template. From the reads, TCRdb called clonotypes with MiXCR, one entry per CDR3 protein. The sample records about 190,000 distinct CDR3 sequences, under 55% being singletons. Those patients picked for sequencing had displayed CD8+CD57+ cell expansion on flow cytometry. The sequenced sample consisted of sorted CD4+, CD8+, or CD8+CD57+ T cells (not recorded which) from PBMCs. The source is a human donor with aplastic anemia.

V gene TRBV4-2 combines with J gene TRBJ1-2; TRBD1 matches at 7 bases. CDR1 is LGHNA, CDR2 YNFKEQ, per germline. The CDR3 spans 14 residues. V shed 3 bases, J shed 1 base, and the junction held 2 bases outside the gene matches. The CDR3 loop reads CASSQDRSNYGYTF. The CDR3 bases are TGTGCCAGCAGCCAGGACAGGAGTAACTATGGCTACACCTTC.

This clonotype showed up many times. The rearrangement joins TRBV7-2 to TRBJ2-1; D gene unclear. Germline V gives CDR1 SGHTA, CDR2 FQGNSA. Deletions cut 1 base from V and 2 bases from J, with 6 bases between. CDR3 length: 14 residues. CDR3: CASSLGHTYNEQFF. As DNA, the CDR3 is TGTGCCAGCAGCTTAGGGCACACCTACAATGAGCAGTTCTTC.

The genes are TRBV5-6 and TRBJ2-7; TRBD2 aligns across 7 bases. The J call is uncertain, as TRBJ2-5 better fits the DNA end. The V gene's germline CDR1 is SGHDT and CDR2 YYEEEE. CDR3 length: 15 amino acids. CDR3 loop: CASSFGIAGEETQYF. The CDR3, as DNA: TGTGCCAGCAGTTTCGGGATCGCGGGAGAGGAGACCCAGTACTTC.

To note about this clonotype: This may be a read error, as it is one base from a much larger clone. CDR3 amino acids: CASSPRGGTTEAFF. The CDR3 region has the DNA TGTGCCAGCAGCCCCAGAGGGGGTACCACTGAAGCTTTCTTT. This rearrangement joins TRBV7-9 to TRBJ1-1, with D possibly matching TRBD1 (6 bases). The CDR3 length is 14 residues. Germline CDR1 and CDR2: SEHNR and FQNEAQ (reference sequence). V was pared by 5 bases and J by 4 bases, with 14 bases between.

The chain recombines TRBV2 with TRBJ2-7; possibly TRBD1 or TRBD2 for D (5 bases each). Trimming took 3 bases from V and 3 from J, leaving 12 bases between them. Germline assignment: CDR1 SNHLY and CDR2 FYNNEI. The CDR3 is made up of 14 amino acids. The CDR3 loop reads CASSEGPRLYEQYF. The CDR3 DNA sequence: TGTGCCAGCAGTGAGGGACCAAGGCTCTACGAGCAGTACTTC.

The chain links TRBV6-1 to TRBJ2-7, with D possibly matching TRBD2 (6 bases). The CDR3 is 13 amino acids. Trimming took off 9 bases at V and 4 bases at J, with 16 bases between the two ends. Germline V gene sequence: CDR1 MNHNS, CDR2 SASEGT. The CDR3 here is CASARERKYEQYF. Written as DNA, the CDR3 is TGTGCCAGTGCCCGGGAGAGAAAATACGAGCAGTACTTC.

The chain carries TRBV5-1 and TRBJ2-7, with 9 bases that match TRBD2. Germline trimming cut 3 bases from V and 1 base from J; bases unmatched to any gene: 2. Germline loops: CDR1 SGHRS, CDR2 YFSETQ. The CDR3 extends over 14 amino acids. CDR3 in amino acids: CASSWAGGSYEQYF. In nucleotides, the CDR3 is TGCGCCAGCAGCTGGGCGGGGGGGTCCTACGAGCAGTACTTC.

This clonotype showed up many times. The chain carries TRBV4-1 and TRBJ2-7, with unresolved D. The V end was cut by 0 bases, the J end by 5 bases, with 11 bases between. This CDR3 has 14 residues. CDR1 and CDR2 (germline): MGHRA, YSYEKL. The CDR3 DNA reads as TGCGCCAGCAGCCAAGATACGAGTAGGAACGAGCAGTACTTC. It yields the protein CASSQDTSRNEQYF.

This rearrangement joins TRBV20-1 to TRBJ2-7, with 16 nucleotides matching TRBD2. The junction had 9 bases not matched to a gene; V was cut back by 6 bases and J by 4 bases. CDR1 is DFQATT, CDR2 SNEGSKA, per germline (reference sequence). The CDR3 totals 16 residues. CDR3 sequence (DNA): TGCAGTGCCCAGGGGACTAGCGGGAGGGCCGGGTACGAGCAGTACTTC. It yields the protein CSAQGTSGRAGYEQYF.

This chain uses TRBV20-1 with TRBJ2-1; D is tentatively TRBD1 or TRBD2 (5 bases each). Germline V gives CDR1 DFQATT, CDR2 SNEGSKA (reference sequence). The length of the CDR3 is 16 residues. Trimming took off 5 bases at V and 5 bases at J, with 22 bases between the two ends. CDR3 region: CSAPSRGANQHNEQFF. Written as DNA, the CDR3 is TGCAGTGCTCCCAGTAGGGGAGCAAATCAACACAATGAGCAGTTCTTC.

The chain recombines TRBV24-1 with TRBJ2-1, with D possibly matching TRBD1 (6 bases). V was clipped by 4 bases and J by 8 bases, with 14 bases between them. CDR3 size: 14 residues. Germline V gene lookup returns CDR1 KGHDR and CDR2 SFDVKD. CDR3 nucleotide sequence: TGTGCCACCAGTGACCCTATGGACAGCGATGAGCAGTTCTTC. Translated: CATSDPMDSDEQFF.

The chain recombines TRBV7-2 with TRBJ1-5; weak D call: TRBD1 (6 bases). The CDR3 has 13 amino acids. Germline CDR1 is SGHTA and CDR2 is FQGNSA. Trimming pared 6 bases from V and 3 bases from J, leaving 9 bases between. The DNA for the CDR3 is TGTGCCAGCAGTACAGGGATCAATCAGCCCCAGCATTTT. Translation: CASSTGINQPQHF.

The chain uses TRBV5-1 and TRBJ2-7; TRBD2 agrees at 14 bases. The length of the CDR3 is 16 residues. Germline V CDR1 and CDR2: SGHRS, YFSETQ. Unmatched junction bases numbered 1, after V lost 0 bases and J lost 2 bases. The CDR3 nucleotides are TGCGCCAGCAGCTTGGGGACTAGCGGGAGGCCCTACGAGCAGTACTTC. Its protein is CASSLGTSGRPYEQYF.

The CDR3 nucleotides are TGTGTCGGTAGGGGTTCGAACACCGGGGAGCTGTTTTTT. Translation: CVGRGSNTGELFF. The chain combines TRBV7-8 with TRBJ2-2; a possible D gene is TRBD1 (5 bases). Germline V gene sequence: CDR1 SGHVS, CDR2 FQNEAQ. This CDR3 has 13 residues. Supplemented by reference TRBV7-8 and TRBJ2-2, the full variable domain reads GAGVSQSPRYKVAKRGQDVALRCDPISGHVSLFWYQQALGQGPEFLTYFQNEAQLDKSGLPSDRFFAERPEGSVSTLKIQRTQQEDSAVYLCVGRGSNTGELFFGEGSRLTVL.

This clonotype is a singleton in its sample. The chain links TRBV20-1 to TRBJ1-2, with D unclear. The CDR3 is made up of 13 amino acids. Germline assignment: CDR1 DFQATT and CDR2 SNEGSKA (reference sequence). V was cut by 3 bases and J by 6 bases, with 14 bases left in between. The CDR3 here is CSARKGGGDGYTF. The DNA of the CDR3 is TGCAGTGCTAGGAAGGGAGGAGGAGATGGCTACACCTTC.

J is TRBJ1-2 and V is TRBV24-1; 10 nucleotides line up with TRBD1. The germline V gene has CDR1 KGHDR and CDR2 SFDVKD. V lost 3 bases to trimming and J lost 8 bases; unmatched junction nucleotides: 5. CDR3 length: 14 amino acids. This chain's CDR3 is CATSDGGQGRGYTF. The CDR3 region has the DNA TGTGCCACCAGTGATGGGGGACAGGGGCGCGGCTACACCTTC.

This chain joins TRBV10-3 and TRBJ2-3, with 9 bases fitting TRBD2. V was pared by 7 bases and J by 11 bases, with 13 bases of the junction left unmatched. CDR1 ENHRY and CDR2 SYGVKD come from the germline V gene. This CDR3 region has 14 residues. The CDR3 DNA reads as TGTGCCATCAAGGGCGGGAGGGTAAACAATGAGCAGTATTTT. Residues: CAIKGGRVNNEQYF.

The J gene is TRBJ1-6, the V gene TRBV25-1; the D gene is possibly TRBD1 (5 bases). The CDR3 runs to 16 residues. V dropped 6 bases and J dropped 11 bases, with 23 bases sitting between them. The germline gives CDR1 MGHDK, CDR2 SYGVNS. Here the CDR3 reads CASSTTSGGVWAPLHF. The CDR3 DNA reads as TGTGCCAGCAGCACCACTAGCGGAGGGGTCTGGGCACCCCTCCACTTT. The complete variable domain, with remaining parts taken from reference TRBV25-1 and TRBJ1-6, reads EADIYQTPRYLVIGTGKKITLECSQTMGHDKMYWYQQDPGMELHLIHYSYGVNSTEKGDLSSESTVSRIRTEHFPLTLESARPSHTSQYLCASSTTSGGVWAPLHFGNGTRLTVT.

The chain combines TRBV7-8 with TRBJ1-2, with 8 bases matching TRBD1. Germline assignment: CDR1 SGHVS and CDR2 FQNEAQ. J gave up 6 bases and V 4 bases, and 10 bases lay outside the gene matches. CDR3 length: 15 amino acids. DNA of the CDR3: TGTGCCAGCAGCTCCCAGACAGGGGATGAAGATGGCTACACCTTC. Translation gives CASSSQTGDEDGYTF.

The chain uses TRBV11-1 and TRBJ2-2, with D tentatively TRBD1 or TRBD2 (5 bases each). The ends were cut back, 7 bases at V and 1 base at J, with 13 bases in the middle. Germline V lookup: CDR1 SGHAT, CDR2 FQDESV (reference sequence). This CDR3 region has 15 residues. The CDR3 loop reads CASKWDGRNTGELFF. CDR3 nucleotides: TGTGCCAGCAAATGGGACGGTCGGAACACCGGGGAGCTGTTTTTT.

Note on this clonotype: The junction differs from germline at one of its ends, possibly a read error. J is TRBJ2-7 and V is TRBV10-1; 11 bases fit TRBD1. Germline loops: CDR1 WNHNN, CDR2 SYGVQD (reference sequence). There are 14 residues in the CDR3. The DNA of the CDR3 is TGTGCCAGCATCCTAGGACAGGGGGCTGGCGAGCAGTACTTC. Translated: CASILGQGAGEQYF.

This clonotype was counted at least ten times. V is TRBV6-5 and J is TRBJ2-7; D gene unclear. This CDR3 has 13 residues. CDR1 and CDR2 from the germline V gene are MNHEY and SVGAGI. V was cut by 4 bases and J by 2 bases, with 9 bases left in between. In DNA, the CDR3 is TGTGCCAGCAGTTCCCGGATGGCCTACGAGCAGTACTTC. Amino acid sequence: CASSSRMAYEQYF.

This clonotype occurred a few times. The chain has TRBV20-1 and TRBJ1-1; D not resolved. This CDR3 has 10 residues. The V and J ends lost 3 bases and 8 bases respectively, with 7 bases between them. CDR1 is DFQATT and CDR2 is SNEGSKA in the germline V gene (reference sequence). The DNA for the CDR3 is TGCAGTGCTAGTACGGGAGAAGCTTTCTTT. Residues: CSASTGEAFF.

This clonotype was counted at least ten times. The chain joins TRBV11-3 to TRBJ2-7, with 8 bases that match TRBD1. With 5 bases clipped from V and 1 base from J, the junction kept 10 bases outside the gene matches. Germline-derived CDR1 and CDR2 are SGHNT and YENEEA. The CDR3 contains 16 residues. CDR3 sequence: CASSLRDRFLSYEQYF. The CDR3, as DNA: TGTGCCAGCAGCCTCAGGGACAGGTTCTTATCCTACGAGCAGTACTTC.